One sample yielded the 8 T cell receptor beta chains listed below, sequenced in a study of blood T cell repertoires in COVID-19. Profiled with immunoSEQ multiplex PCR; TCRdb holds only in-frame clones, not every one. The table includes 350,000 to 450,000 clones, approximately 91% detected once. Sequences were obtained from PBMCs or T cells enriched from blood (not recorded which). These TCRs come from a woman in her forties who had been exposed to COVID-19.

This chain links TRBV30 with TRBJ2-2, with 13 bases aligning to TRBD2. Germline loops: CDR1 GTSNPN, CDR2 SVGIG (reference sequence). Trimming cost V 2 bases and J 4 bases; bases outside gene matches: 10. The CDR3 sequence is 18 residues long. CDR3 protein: CAWSSSRTSGSATGELFF. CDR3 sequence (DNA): TGTGCCTGGAGTTCCTCCCGGACTAGCGGGAGTGCCACCGGGGAGCTGTTTTTT.

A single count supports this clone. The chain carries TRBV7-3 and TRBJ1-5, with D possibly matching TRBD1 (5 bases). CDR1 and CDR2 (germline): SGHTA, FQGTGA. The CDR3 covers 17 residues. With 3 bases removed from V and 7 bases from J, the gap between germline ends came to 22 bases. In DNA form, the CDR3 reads TGTGCCAGCAGCTTCGCATGGAGAGGGTCGGGGGTCCAGCCCCAGCATTTT. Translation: CASSFAWRGSGVQPQHF.

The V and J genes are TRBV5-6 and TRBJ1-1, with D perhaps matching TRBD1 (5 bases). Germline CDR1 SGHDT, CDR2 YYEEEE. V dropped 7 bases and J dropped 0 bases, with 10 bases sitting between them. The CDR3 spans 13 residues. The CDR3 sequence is CASGLTVNTEAFF. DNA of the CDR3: TGTGCCAGCGGATTGACAGTGAACACTGAAGCTTTCTTT.

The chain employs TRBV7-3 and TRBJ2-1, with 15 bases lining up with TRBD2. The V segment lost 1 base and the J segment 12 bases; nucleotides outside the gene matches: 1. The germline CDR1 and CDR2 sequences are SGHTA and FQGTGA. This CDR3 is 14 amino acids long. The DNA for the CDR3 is TGTGCCAGCAGCTTAAAGGGACTAGCGGGAGGGCAGTTCTTC. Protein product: CASSLKGLAGGQFF. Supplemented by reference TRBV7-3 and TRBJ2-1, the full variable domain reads GAGVSQTPSNKVTEKGKYVELRCDPISGHTALYWYRQSLGQGPEFLIYFQGTGAADDSGLPNDRFFAVRPEGSVSTLKIQRTERGDSAVYLCASSLKGLAGGQFFGPGTRLTVL.

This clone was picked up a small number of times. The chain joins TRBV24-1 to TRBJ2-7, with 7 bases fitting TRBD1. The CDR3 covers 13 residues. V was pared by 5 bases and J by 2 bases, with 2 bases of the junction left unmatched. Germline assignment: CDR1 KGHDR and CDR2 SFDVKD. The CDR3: CATSVTGAYEQYF. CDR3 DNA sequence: TGTGCCACCAGTGTAACAGGGGCCTACGAGCAGTACTTC.

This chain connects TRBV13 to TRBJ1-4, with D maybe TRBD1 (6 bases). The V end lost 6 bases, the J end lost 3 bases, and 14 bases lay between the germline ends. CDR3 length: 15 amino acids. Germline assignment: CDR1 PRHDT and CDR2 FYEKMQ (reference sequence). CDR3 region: CASRRRQESNEKLFF. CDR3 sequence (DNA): TGTGCCAGCAGGCGGCGACAGGAGTCTAATGAAAAACTGTTTTTT.

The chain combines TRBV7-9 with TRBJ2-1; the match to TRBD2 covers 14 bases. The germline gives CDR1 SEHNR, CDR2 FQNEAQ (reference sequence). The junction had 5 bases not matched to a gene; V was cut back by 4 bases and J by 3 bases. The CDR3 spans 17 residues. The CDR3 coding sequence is TGTGCCAGCAGCTACGGGGGACTAGCGGGAGTCTACAATGAGCAGTTCTTC. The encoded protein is CASSYGGLAGVYNEQFF.

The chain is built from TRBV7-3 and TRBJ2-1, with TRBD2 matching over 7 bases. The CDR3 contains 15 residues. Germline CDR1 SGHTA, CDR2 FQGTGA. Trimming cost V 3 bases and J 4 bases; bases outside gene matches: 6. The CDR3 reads CASSFTLARYNEQFF. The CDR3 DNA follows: TGTGCCAGCAGCTTCACACTAGCGCGGTACAATGAGCAGTTCTTC.